This TCR beta chain was captured in a study of blood T cell repertoires in COVID-19. About the research overall: Samples taken during acute and convalescent COVID-19 were collected in the United States, Italy and Spain. From T cells, B-cell-depleted T cells, or PBMCs came the material, which was cDNA or gDNA.

This clone was seen only a few times. Germline V gene sequence: CDR1 SGHNT, CDR2 YYREEE (reference sequence). With V trimmed by 4 bases and J by 3 bases, 5 bases remained unmatched. The CDR3 covers 14 residues. In the original analysis: Estimates of nucleated cell counts were drawn from the amplification of reference gene primers. Repertoires were generated with immunoSEQ multiplex PCR, while TCRdb's copy carries only in-frame clones and drops some. V, J and clone size were drawn from that table, and D and trimming were deduced from the DNA. The sample has roughly 32,000 clones, 70% to 90% seen once. The chain employs TRBV5-4 and TRBJ1-2; 8 bases are shared with TRBD1. This receptor was obtained from a woman aged 80 or over with active or convalescent COVID-19. The sequenced material came from peripheral blood. The DNA of the CDR3 is TGTGCCAGCAGCCAATTACAGGGGGACTATGGCTACACCTTC. It encodes CASSQLQGDYGYTF.